This T cell receptor beta chain was sequenced during a study of cytomegalovirus exposure and HLA in healthy donors. Study-wide findings and caveats: Rarity characterized most TCR sequences, yet some public TCRs appeared in many donors. Overall, around 160 TCR beta chains were annotated as cytomegalovirus-associated.

The PCR contained 60 Vbeta and 13 Jbeta primers. The repertoire was sequenced with immunoSEQ multiplex PCR; TCRdb's copy has only in-frame clones and lacks some. Of 300,000 or so clones listed, roughly four fifths are singletons. In its sample, this clone was seen once. Its antigen is not identified. The V gene lost 5 bases and the J gene lost 1 base, with 14 bases spanning the gap. From germline, CDR1 is MDHEN and CDR2 SYDVKM. CDR3 length equals 15 residues. This sequence was found in a woman aged 40-49 years in good health and CMV-seropositive. Sequencing was carried out using PBMCs. The chain recombines TRBV28 with TRBJ1-1, with D perhaps matching TRBD1 (5 bases). CDR3 sequence reads: CASSPLDKTNTEAFF. DNA of the CDR3: TGTGCCAGCAGTCCTCTGGACAAGACGAACACTGAAGCTTTCTTT.